The clone carrying this T cell receptor (beta chain) was found a few times. The antigen is not known. This record comes from a study of identical twins. Regarding the study as a whole: Abundant beta clonotypes from cord blood bore fewer insertions; memory repertoires lacked this pattern.

Per the germline V gene, CDR1 is MNHNS and CDR2 is SASEGT. V was shortened by 7 bases and J by 8 bases, with 17 bases between the two germline ends. The CDR3 loop spans 13 amino acids. Healthy Caucasian donors formed the entire cohort. TCRdb passed the 5' RACE reads through MiXCR, listing each CDR3 protein once. The table lists roughly 690,000 distinct CDR3 sequences, 21% of them singletons. This sample also belongs to another study, concerning T cells expressing NK-cell markers. That source notes: Sorted CD3+CD56-NKG2C+, CD3+CD56+NKG2C- and CD3+CD56+NKG2C+ T cells were the source of the TCR beta repertoires. The sorts in several experiments were restricted to alpha-beta TCR T cells by an anti-gamma-delta TCR antibody.

This sequence joins TRBV6-1 and TRBJ1-2; D is unresolved. This clonotype was obtained from a woman between 18 and 29 years old in good health. Sequenced sample: PBMCs. CDR3 in amino acids: CASKTNTFRGYTF. CDR3 DNA: TGTGCCAGCAAAACGAATACCTTTAGGGGCTACACCTTC.